This T cell receptor beta chain stems from a study of radiotherapy plus CTLA-4 blockade in lung cancer. Regarding the study as a whole: Peripheral blood showed expansion of tumor-derived TCR clones after radiotherapy and ipilimumab. Early shifts in blood T cell clones, with interferon-beta, reportedly predicted response best.

As to this clone: What it recognizes is unknown.

Germline values: CDR1 GTSNPN, CDR2 SVGIG (reference sequence). This CDR3 is built from 12 residues. V shed 5 bases and J shed 3 bases, with 10 bases lying between them. Data came from immunoSEQ multiplex PCR; TCRdb stores just in-frame clones and leaves some out. The sample lists tens of thousands of clones; about four fifths were seen once. V usage is TRBV30 and J usage is TRBJ1-2; D is ambiguous. This receptor was obtained from a human donor with non-small cell lung cancer that progressed on radiotherapy plus ipilimumab. This specimen consisted of peripheral blood, obtained from a patient treated with radiotherapy plus ipilimumab. CDR3 residues: CAWATGDYGYTF. The CDR3 DNA reads TGTGCCTGGGCCACGGGCGACTATGGCTACACCTTC.